The 14 T cell receptor beta chains below all came from one sample that was sequenced in a study of T cells in Graves' hyperthyroidism and ophthalmopathy. RNA transcripts yielded amplified TCR beta CDR3 regions. The HTBI primer set served for first-round RT-PCR of the TCR CDR3. TCRdb recomputed calls from the multiplex PCR reads with MiXCR, one row per CDR3 protein. The sample consists of about 840,000 distinct CDR3 sequences, around 39% of them appearing once. Sample: blood. The receptors shown here come from a man between 18 and 35 years old with Graves' hyperthyroidism.

J is TRBJ1-4 and V is TRBV7-2, with 9 bases aligning to TRBD1. CDR3 length: 14 residues. Looked up from germline, CDR1 is SGHTA and CDR2 is FQGNSA. With 8 bases clipped from V and 13 bases from J, the junction kept 14 bases outside the gene matches. The CDR3 DNA reads TGTGCCAGCTCACCTAGGGACAGGGCGGAGCTACTGTTTTTT. It translates to CASSPRDRAELLFF.

The chain combines TRBV20-1 with TRBJ2-2; perhaps TRBD2 as D (6 bases). The CDR3 is 12 amino acids. V was pared by 3 bases and J by 5 bases, with 7 bases between. Germline CDR1 reads DFQATT; CDR2 reads SNEGSKA (reference sequence). The CDR3 nucleotides are TGCAGTGCTAGGACTAGAACCGGGGAGCTGTTTTTT. This codes for CSARTRTGELFF.

The V call is TRBV7-9, the J call TRBJ2-6; perhaps TRBD1 as D (5 bases). Trimming pared 7 bases from V and 5 bases from J, leaving 9 bases between. The CDR3 runs 13 residues. Germline V lookup: CDR1 SEHNR, CDR2 FQNEAQ (reference sequence). The CDR3: CASTTDRANVLTF. DNA for the CDR3: TGTGCCAGCACGACGGACAGGGCCAACGTCCTGACTTTC.

This clonotype appeared once. A read error may account for a junction end that differs from germline. The rearrangement joins TRBV10-2 to TRBJ1-6; D is possibly TRBD1 (5 bases). The V gene's germline CDR1 is WSHSY and CDR2 SAAADI. The length of the CDR3 is 18 residues. The CDR3 sequence: CASSQGRGLSSYNSPLHF. As DNA, the CDR3 is TGTGCCAGCAGCCAAGGCCGGGGCCTTAGCTCCTATAATTCACCCCTCCACTTT.

This clonotype was picked up many times. V usage is TRBV10-1 and J usage is TRBJ2-2; no clear D. Per germline, CDR1 WNHNN and CDR2 SYGVQD (reference sequence). The CDR3 has 14 amino acids. The V end was cut by 3 bases, the J end by 3 bases, with 8 bases between. CDR3 sequence reads: CASSDSGHTGELFF. For the CDR3, the DNA is TGCGCCAGCAGTGACTCCGGTCACACCGGGGAGCTGTTTTTT.

This clonotype has ten or more counts. This chain connects TRBV2 to TRBJ1-6; no clear D gene. There are 15 residues in the CDR3. Germline loops: CDR1 SNHLY, CDR2 FYNNEI. With 6 bases removed from V and 7 bases from J, the gap between germline ends came to 16 bases. The CDR3, as DNA: TGTGCCAGCAGCGTGGGAGGCAGGCCAAATTCACCCCTCCACTTT. Translating gives CASSVGGRPNSPLHF. The complete variable domain, with remaining parts taken from reference TRBV2 and TRBJ1-6, reads EPEVTQTPSHQVTQMGQEVILRCVPISNHLYFYWYRQILGQKVEFLVSFYNNEISEKSEIFDDQFSVERPDGSNFTLKIRSTKLEDSAMYFCASSVGGRPNSPLHFGNGTRLTVT.

Many counts were recorded for this clonotype. V is TRBV7-8 and J is TRBJ2-2, with D perhaps matching TRBD1 (5 bases). Trimming took 4 bases from V and 1 from J, leaving 7 bases between them. Germline CDR1 and CDR2: SGHVS and FQNEAQ. This CDR3 comprises 14 residues. CDR3 amino acids: CASSYDRNTGELFF. DNA of the CDR3: TGTGCCAGCAGCTATGACAGGAACACCGGGGAGCTGTTTTTT.

This clonotype appeared many times. This chain links TRBV7-8 with TRBJ1-4, with D perhaps TRBD1 (5 bases). Germline lookup yields CDR1 SGHVS and CDR2 FQNEAQ. V was shortened by 4 bases and J by 7 bases, with 10 bases between the two germline ends. The CDR3 length is 13 residues. In DNA, the CDR3 is TGTGCCAGCAGCTCCTCCAGGGTTGAAAAACTGTTTTTT. Translated, it gives CASSSSRVEKLFF.

In this sample, this clonotype turned up a few times. This chain uses TRBV6-5 with TRBJ1-1; a weak D match, TRBD1 (5 bases). With 4 bases removed from V and 9 bases from J, the gap between germline ends came to 12 bases. Germline V gives CDR1 MNHEY, CDR2 SVGAGI. This CDR3 spans 12 amino acids. CDR3 sequence (DNA): TGTGCCAGCAGTTCCGGGACGCCGAAAGCTTTCTTT. The encoded protein is CASSSGTPKAFF.

This clonotype has only one observation. The chain uses TRBV25-1 and TRBJ1-6, with D perhaps matching TRBD1 (6 bases). The CDR3 runs 14 residues. V was clipped by 7 bases and J by 7 bases, with 14 bases between them. CDR1 and CDR2 from the germline V gene are MGHDK and SYGVNS. In DNA, the CDR3 is TGTGCCAGCACCCCGGACAGATTAAATTCACCCCTCCACTTT. This sequence encodes CASTPDRLNSPLHF.

CDR3 in amino acids: CASGRQGAGTPQHF. The CDR3 nucleotides are TGTGCCAGCGGGAGACAGGGGGCGGGGACGCCCCAGCATTTT. This chain uses TRBV2 with TRBJ1-5, with 10 bases that match TRBD1. The germline CDR1 and CDR2 sequences are SNHLY and FYNNEI. V shed 8 bases, J shed 9 bases, and the junction held 10 bases outside the gene matches. The CDR3 loop spans 14 amino acids.

The chain joins TRBV7-9 to TRBJ1-1; the match to TRBD1 covers 7 bases. The CDR3 covers 16 residues. J was trimmed by 2 bases and V by 4 bases; bases with no gene match: 10. The germline CDR1 and CDR2 sequences are SEHNR and FQNEAQ (reference sequence). The CDR3 DNA reads TGTGCCAGCAGCTCCTCCCTCCGACAGGGAAACACTGAAGCTTTCTTT. The encoded protein is CASSSSLRQGNTEAFF.

This clonotype was picked up many times. The V call is TRBV7-4, the J call TRBJ1-1, with D maybe TRBD1 (5 bases). This CDR3 comprises 10 residues. V was trimmed by 9 bases and J by 7 bases, leaving 9 bases between them. CDR1 and CDR2 from the germline V gene are SGHVT and SQSDAQ. Written as DNA, the CDR3 is TGTGCCAGTCGACAGAGTGAAGCTTTCTTT. Its protein product is CASRQSEAFF.

Worth noting for this clonotype: A clone one base away is much larger, so this may be a read error. Because it lacks the conserved phenylalanine or tryptophan at the end, this CDR3 is likely a read error. This chain connects TRBV2 to TRBJ2-6; D tentatively fits TRBD1 or TRBD2 (5 bases each). This CDR3 is built from 16 residues. V shed 9 bases and J shed 0 bases, with 15 bases lying between them. Germline CDR1 and CDR2: SNHLY and FYNNEI. CDR3 loop: CARGSGRNSGANVLTL. The CDR3 DNA reads TGTGCCAGAGGATCGGGACGTAACTCTGGGGCCAACGTCCTGACTTTG.